This TCR beta chain is drawn from a study of blood T cell repertoires in COVID-19. Whole-study context: PBMCs, B-cell-depleted T cells, or T cells were the source of the cDNA or gDNA that made up the material.

The protocol was immunoSEQ multiplex PCR, while the TCRdb copy is restricted to in-frame clones and leaves out a portion. The table has about 56,000 clones, 85% to 90% seen once. The CDR3 consists of 14 residues. The V gene's germline CDR1 is SGHRS and CDR2 YFSETQ. Trimming removed 5 bases from V and 3 bases from J; junction bases left unmatched: 7. This chain connects TRBV5-1 to TRBJ2-7, with 8 bases that match TRBD1. The clonotype comes from a woman aged 60-70 years with COVID-19, enrolled during active disease. The specimen was peripheral blood. The CDR3 sequence is CASRPTGGIYEQYF. For the CDR3, the DNA is TGCGCCAGCAGACCAACAGGGGGGATCTACGAGCAGTACTTC.